The next 16 T cell receptor beta chains were all read from a single sample in a study of patients and donors after allogeneic stem cell transplantation. TCRdb recomputed calls from the RT-PCR reads with MiXCR, one row per CDR3 protein. The sample lists 190,000 or so distinct CDR3 sequences, 40% to 45% seen once, with about 30% in the top ten. Sequencing input: blood, either unsorted or a sorted T cell fraction (not recorded which). The receptors stem from a human donor who was either an allogeneic HSCT recipient or a stem cell or donor lymphocyte infusion donor (not recorded which). It is not recorded whose cells these are; they may come from a transplant donor.

This clonotype was recorded a few times. V gene TRBV7-2 combines with J gene TRBJ1-1; D is perhaps TRBD1 (6 bases). Germline V gene data show CDR1 as SGHTA and CDR2 as FQGNSA. Trimming took 1 base from V and 11 from J, leaving 11 bases between them. The CDR3 consists of 12 residues. CDR3 bases: TGTGCCAGCAGCTTAGGAAGGGGGGATGCTTTCTTT. The encoded protein is CASSLGRGDAFF.

The CDR3 nucleotides are TGCAGTGCCCAGGACAGGGGGCTACCCTATGGCTACACCTTC. Protein: CSAQDRGLPYGYTF. V is TRBV20-1 and J is TRBJ1-2, with 11 bases that match TRBD1. The CDR3 runs 14 residues. The V and J ends lost 6 bases and 4 bases, in that order; junction bases with no gene match: 7. Germline assignment: CDR1 DFQATT and CDR2 SNEGSKA (reference sequence).

The rearrangement uses TRBV5-1 and TRBJ1-4; possible D gene TRBD1, 6 bases. The germline CDR1 and CDR2 sequences are SGHRS and YFSETQ. The V gene lost 3 bases and the J gene lost 8 bases, with 17 bases spanning the gap. The CDR3 totals 15 residues. CDR3 in amino acids: CASSSNREASEKLFF. The CDR3 DNA sequence: TGCGCCAGCAGCTCAAACAGGGAGGCTAGCGAAAAACTGTTTTTT.

The rearrangement links TRBV4-2 to TRBJ2-4; D gene uncertain. Germline lookup yields CDR1 LGHNA and CDR2 YNFKEQ. The CDR3 extends over 13 amino acids. Trimming removed 1 base from V and 5 bases from J, with 6 bases in between. The CDR3, as DNA: TGTGCCAGCAGCCAAGTAACTGAAAACATTCAGTACTTC. This codes for CASSQVTENIQYF.

This rearrangement joins TRBV11-2 to TRBJ2-1; 7 bases fit TRBD2. V lost 6 bases to trimming and J lost 0 bases; unmatched junction nucleotides: 14. Germline loops: CDR1 SGHAT, CDR2 FQNNGV. The CDR3 totals 18 residues. CDR3 protein: CASSPRLAPTSSYNEQFF. Written as DNA, the CDR3 is TGTGCCAGCAGTCCTCGACTAGCCCCCACCAGCTCCTACAATGAGCAGTTCTTC.

The CDR3 here is CASSYDRTTNTEAFF. The CDR3 coding sequence is TGTGCCAGCAGCTATGACAGGACTACCAACACTGAAGCTTTCTTT. The V call is TRBV28, the J call TRBJ1-1, with a possible D match to TRBD1 (6 bases). There are 15 residues in the CDR3. V lost 6 bases, J lost 2 bases, and 16 bases lay in between. Germline values: CDR1 MDHEN, CDR2 SYDVKM.

This clonotype was seen at least ten times. The V and J genes are TRBV12-3 or TRBV12-4 and TRBJ1-5; no clear D. The CDR3 extends over 15 amino acids. Deletions cut 1 base from V and 3 bases from J, with 10 bases between. The CDR3, as DNA: TGTGCCAGCAGTTTAGTCCGGGGTGACAATCAGCCCCAGCATTTT. Amino acids: CASSLVRGDNQPQHF.

The chain links TRBV7-9 to TRBJ2-1; no clear D. Germline CDR1 and CDR2: SEHNR and FQNEAQ (reference sequence). CDR3 length: 16 amino acids. The V gene lost 1 base and the J gene lost 0 bases, with 10 bases spanning the gap. The CDR3 region has the DNA TGTGCCAGCAGCTTAGTTGCAGGAACCTCCTACAATGAGCAGTTCTTC. Encoded protein: CASSLVAGTSYNEQFF.

The chain has TRBV9 and TRBJ2-1; TRBD2 matches 7 bases. The CDR3 consists of 15 residues. Germline V gene lookup returns CDR1 SGDLS and CDR2 YYNGEE. Losses at the gene ends were 1 base for V and 1 base for J; bases not matched to a gene: 2. CDR3 DNA sequence: TGTGCCAGCAGCGTAACTAGCGCTTCCTACAATGAGCAGTTCTTC. It yields the protein CASSVTSASYNEQFF.

This sequence joins TRBV29-1 and TRBJ2-1, with D perhaps matching TRBD2 (5 bases). The germline CDR1 and CDR2 sequences are SQVTM and ANQGSEA. Trimming removed 5 bases from V and 9 bases from J, with 14 bases in between. The CDR3 is made up of 12 amino acids. CDR3 nucleotide sequence: TGCAGCGTTCGGTTCAGCGGTGGTGAGCAGTTCTTC. It is translated as CSVRFSGGEQFF.

This clonotype appeared a few times. The chain couples TRBV7-2 to TRBJ1-4; D may be TRBD1 (6 bases). The germline V gene has CDR1 SGHTA and CDR2 FQGNSA. The V end lost 1 base, the J end lost 7 bases, and 13 bases lay between the germline ends. CDR3 length: 15 residues. CDR3 coding DNA: TGTGCCAGCAGCTTAGGTCGGCTAGGGGGTGAAAAACTGTTTTTT. It codes for CASSLGRLGGEKLFF.

This clonotype appeared once. The V and J genes are TRBV13 and TRBJ2-2; 8 bases are shared with TRBD1. V was pared by 4 bases and J by 3 bases, with 10 bases of the junction left unmatched. Germline loops: CDR1 PRHDT, CDR2 FYEKMQ (reference sequence). The CDR3 has 17 residues. The CDR3 is CASSSPAGGGDTGELFF. CDR3 DNA sequence: TGTGCCAGCAGCTCCCCAGCAGGGGGCGGCGACACCGGGGAGCTGTTTTTT.

With respect to this clonotype: One end of the junction fails to match germline, which may point to a read error. The chain combines TRBV19 with TRBJ1-5; D remains unclear. This CDR3 has 13 residues. CDR1 is LNHDA and CDR2 is SQIVND in the germline V gene (reference sequence). CDR3 sequence: CASSIDPAEPQQF. Written as DNA, the CDR3 is TGTGCCAGTAGTATAGATCCAGCTGAGCCCCAGCAATTT.

V gene TRBV7-2 combines with J gene TRBJ2-2; D gene ambiguous. This CDR3 region has 12 residues. V lost 7 bases, J lost 3 bases, and 6 bases lay in between. CDR1 is SGHTA, CDR2 FQGNSA, per germline. The CDR3 DNA reads TGTGCCAGCACAAGGGACACCGGGGAGCTGTTTTTT. Its translation is CASTRDTGELFF.

This clonotype was seen a handful of times. The genes are TRBV29-1 and TRBJ1-1, with D tentatively TRBD1 (5 bases). Germline values: CDR1 SQVTM, CDR2 ANQGSEA. V was clipped by 8 bases and J by 6 bases, with 19 bases between them. The CDR3 is made up of 13 amino acids. The CDR3 region is CSLSAGRQSEAFF. CDR3 DNA sequence: TGCAGCCTCTCGGCGGGACGGCAGTCTGAAGCTTTCTTT.

This clonotype was observed a few times. This chain uses TRBV5-1 with TRBJ1-2; 9 bases match TRBD1. V trimming: 7 bases; J trimming: 3 bases; junction bases outside the gene matches: 4. CDR3 size: 13 residues. Germline lookup yields CDR1 SGHRS and CDR2 YFSETQ. CDR3 region: CASGQGKDYGYTF. CDR3 coding DNA: TGCGCCAGCGGACAGGGGAAGGACTATGGCTACACCTTC.